This T cell receptor beta chain came from a study of blood T cell repertoires in COVID-19. The method was immunoSEQ multiplex PCR; TCRdb's version includes in-frame clones alone and lacks a portion of them. Of over 150,000 clones listed, over 70% were seen once; the top ten hold about 7%. The CDR3 loop spans 17 amino acids. With 5 bases removed from V and 0 bases from J, the gap between germline ends came to 14 bases. CDR1 and CDR2 (germline): SEHNR, FQNEAQ (reference sequence). The specimen was peripheral blood. V usage is TRBV7-9 and J usage is TRBJ1-6, with D uncertain. This clonotype originated in a woman in her thirties or forties with COVID-19, enrolled during active disease. CDR3 region: CASSRVGGSSYNSPLHF. CDR3 in DNA: TGTGCCAGCAGCCGGGTGGGTGGGAGCTCCTATAATTCACCCCTCCACTTT.